A selection of T cell receptor beta chains follows, all from one sample in a study of radiation and T cells in renal cell carcinoma. Here immunoSEQ multiplex PCR was the method, and the copy in TCRdb shows in-frame clones only, minus some. The sample has about 130,000 clones, roughly four fifths seen once. Specimen: blood, collected from a patient whose treatment included radiotherapy and nephrectomy. Receptors were obtained from a woman aged 55-70 years with renal cell carcinoma. The CDR3 runs from the conserved cysteine through the conserved F or W. The D gene is left open where the match is weak. Only part of the rows carry a size: once, few, many, or a class if the clone is expanded.

v_call	d_call	j_call	cdr3_length	clone_size	cdr3_nt	cdr3_aa
TRBV19	-	TRBJ1-1	13	once	TGTGCCAGTAGTATAGATCGAAGGGGAGAAGCTTTCTTT	CASSIDRRGEAFF
TRBV4-1	-	TRBJ2-4	15	few	TGCGCCAGCAGCCGAGATGAGCTAGCCAAAAACATTCAGTACTTC	CASSRDELAKNIQYF
TRBV19	-	TRBJ1-5	12	-	TGTGCCAGTAGTATGCAAAGTCAGCCCCAGCATTTT	CASSMQSQPQHF
TRBV19	-	TRBJ2-7	14	-	TGTGCCAGTAGTATAGACGCCAGCTCCTACGAGCAGTACTTC	CASSIDASSYEQYF
TRBV28	TRBD2	TRBJ2-7	16	-	TGTGCCAGCAGCCAACGCGGGGGGGCGCGGGGGTACGAGCAGTACTTC	CASSQRGGARGYEQYF
TRBV4-1	-	TRBJ2-2	14	-	TGCGCCAGCAGCCTTACAGGGTGGGCCGGGGAGCTGTTTTTT	CASSLTGWAGELFF
TRBV2	-	TRBJ2-5	12	-	TGTGCCAGCAGTCAACCGCAGGGAACCCAGTACTTC	CASSQPQGTQYF
TRBV11-2	-	TRBJ2-7	13	-	TGTGCCAGCAGATACAGGGCGATGGCCGAGCAGTACTTC	CASRYRAMAEQYF
TRBV14	TRBD1	TRBJ1-2	13	-	TGTGCCAGCAGCTTGGGACAGGACCGAGGCTACACCTTC	CASSLGQDRGYTF
TRBV11-2	-	TRBJ2-2	15	-	TGTGCCAGCAGCTCTCGTAGGGGACGTACCGGGGAGCTGTTTTTT	CASSSRRGRTGELFF
TRBV18	-	TRBJ1-5	16	-	TGTGCCAGCTCTCGCGACTCCCGTTATAGCAATCAGCCCCAGCATTTT	CASSRDSRYSNQPQHF
TRBV27	-	TRBJ2-3	15	-	TGTGCCAGCACCCCCGGGGGTTCCTGGACAGATACGCAGTATTTT	CASTPGGSWTDTQYF
TRBV4-1	-	TRBJ2-7	14	-	TGCGCCAGCAGCCCCCCCGGGGGCGGTTACGAGCAGTACTTC	CASSPPGGGYEQYF
TRBV5-1	TRBD2	TRBJ2-3	17	-	TGCGCCAGCAGCTCCGGACTAGCGGGGGCGAGCACAGATACGCAGTATTTT	CASSSGLAGASTDTQYF
TRBV10-3	-	TRBJ1-6	15	-	TGTGCCATCAACCGGGATCCAGATGGTAATTCACCCCTCCACTTT	CAINRDPDGNSPLHF
TRBV11-2	-	TRBJ2-5	14	-	TGTGCCAGCAGCTTAGGTAGTTGGGGAGAGACCCAGTACTTC	CASSLGSWGETQYF
TRBV19	-	TRBJ1-2	16	-	TGTGCCAGTAGTATGACCGGCAGGGACGTTTTCTATGGCTACACCTTC	CASSMTGRDVFYGYTF
TRBV2	-	TRBJ2-5	15	-	TGTGCCAGCAGTGAAGCGGCAGGGCGACAAGAGACCCAGTACTTC	CASSEAAGRQETQYF
TRBV4-2	-	TRBJ1-5	16	-	TGTGCCAGCAGCCAAGATCGCACAGTCGGCAATCAGCCCCAGCATTTT	CASSQDRTVGNQPQHF
TRBV7-9	TRBD1	TRBJ2-3	16	few	TGTGCCAGCAGCCCGGTCGGGACAGGGGGGACAGATACGCAGTATTTT	CASSPVGTGGTDTQYF
TRBV7-9	-	TRBJ1-1	14	-	TGTGCCAGCAGCTCGGGGGGTACAGATCCTGAAGCTTTCTTT	CASSSGGTDPEAFF
TRBV2	-	TRBJ2-3	17	-	TGTGCCAGCAATTTAGTCCGCGACCTCGGCGGCACAGATACGCAGTATTTT	CASNLVRDLGGTDTQYF
TRBV5-6	TRBD1	TRBJ2-5	16	-	TGTGCCAGCAGCTTCCCGCGGTGGACAGGGCAAGAGACCCAGTACTTC	CASSFPRWTGQETQYF
TRBV15	-	TRBJ1-5	17	-	TGTGCCACCAGCGCCCCCGGAGGGCTCGGAATAAATCAGCCCCAGCATTTT	CATSAPGGLGINQPQHF
TRBV5-1	TRBD1	TRBJ2-5	15	-	TGCGCCAGCAGCTTGGGGACAGGGGTGGTGGAGACCCAGTACTTC	CASSLGTGVVETQYF
TRBV18	-	TRBJ1-2	14	-	TGTGCCAGCTCACCACAGGGAGCTAACTATGGCTACACCTTC	CASSPQGANYGYTF
TRBV2	-	TRBJ1-2	15	-	TGTGCCAGCAAGCCGCGAGGACTGACTAACTATGGCTACACCTTC	CASKPRGLTNYGYTF
TRBV7-2	TRBD1	TRBJ2-7	15	-	TGTGCCAGCAGCGAGACAGGGGGGTCGACCTACGAGCAGTACTTC	CASSETGGSTYEQYF
TRBV5-1	-	TRBJ2-3	15	-	TGCGCCAGCAGCCCGGAATCGGGGAGCACAGATACGCAGTATTTT	CASSPESGSTDTQYF
TRBV7-9	-	TRBJ2-1	16	-	TGTGCCAGCAGCCCCCCCACCGGGACTTCCTACAATGAGCAGTTCTTC	CASSPPTGTSYNEQFF
TRBV28	-	TRBJ1-1	15	few	TGTGCCAGCAGTTTCCAGGGTATAAAGGGCACTGAAGCTTTCTTT	CASSFQGIKGTEAFF
TRBV19	-	TRBJ2-1	13	once	TGTGCCAGTAGTATGGGAGGTTACAATGAGCAGTTCTTC	CASSMGGYNEQFF
TRBV19	TRBD1	TRBJ1-2	12	-	TGTGCCAGTAGATTACAGGGGCGAGGCTACACCTTC	CASRLQGRGYTF
TRBV5-1	TRBD1	TRBJ1-2	13	-	TGCGCCAGCAGCAAGGGACAGCAAGGTGGCTACACCTTC	CASSKGQQGGYTF
TRBV28	TRBD1	TRBJ1-2	13	-	TGTGCCAGCAGTTTGCAGGGGGGGTATGGCTACACCTTC	CASSLQGGYGYTF
TRBV4-1	-	TRBJ1-5	18	-	TGCGCCAGCAGCCAAGATTTTGGGGCTAGGACTAGCAATCAGCCCCAGCATTTT	CASSQDFGARTSNQPQHF
TRBV29-1	TRBD1	TRBJ2-7	15	-	TGCAGCGCCTTAGGGGACCCGGGACAGGGGAGCGAGCAGTACTTC	CSALGDPGQGSEQYF
TRBV19	-	TRBJ1-4	15	-	TGTGCCAGTAGTGGCCGGCGGGGGCATGATCAAAAACTGTTTTTT	CASSGRRGHDQKLFF
TRBV9	-	TRBJ2-6	14	-	TGTGCCAGCAGCGTAGTTATTGGGGCCAACGTCCTGACTTTC	CASSVVIGANVLTF
TRBV5-6	TRBD1	TRBJ2-7	14	-	TGTGCCAGCACGTGGACAGGGCCTTCCTACGAGCAGTACTTC	CASTWTGPSYEQYF
TRBV18	-	TRBJ1-1	15	-	TGTGCCAGCTCACCGGGACGGGGTGGGGACACTGAAGCTTTCTTT	CASSPGRGGDTEAFF
TRBV28	TRBD1	TRBJ1-1	15	-	TGTGCCAGCAGTTCCGCCGGGACAGGGGGCTCTGAAGCTTTCTTT	CASSSAGTGGSEAFF
TRBV18	-	TRBJ1-2	12	-	TGTGCCAGCTCATGGGACGGTTATGGCTACACCTTC	CASSWDGYGYTF
TRBV28	TRBD1	TRBJ1-5	16	-	TGTGCCAGCATTAGGACAGGGGGCAGAATGAGTCAGCCCCAGCATTTT	CASIRTGGRMSQPQHF
TRBV5-4	-	TRBJ2-7	13	few	TGTGCCAGCAGTTCGGACCGATCCTACGAGCAGTACTTC	CASSSDRSYEQYF
TRBV11-2	-	TRBJ2-1	13	-	TGTGCCAGCAGCTCGCGGACTGCCAATGAGCAGTTCTTC	CASSSRTANEQFF
TRBV28	-	TRBJ1-5	14	once	TGTGCCAGCAGTTTAGGGCAGGCGGATCAGCCCCAGCATTTT	CASSLGQADQPQHF